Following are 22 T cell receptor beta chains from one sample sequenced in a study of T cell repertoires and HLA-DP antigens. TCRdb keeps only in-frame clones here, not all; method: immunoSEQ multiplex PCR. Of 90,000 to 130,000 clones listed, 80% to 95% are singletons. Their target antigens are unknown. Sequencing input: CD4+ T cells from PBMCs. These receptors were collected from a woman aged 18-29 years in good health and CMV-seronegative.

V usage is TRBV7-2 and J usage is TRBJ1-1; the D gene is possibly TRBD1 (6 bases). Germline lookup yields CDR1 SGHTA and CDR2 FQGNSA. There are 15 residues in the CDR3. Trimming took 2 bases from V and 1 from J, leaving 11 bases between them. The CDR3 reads CASSLWGATNTEAFF. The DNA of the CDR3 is TGTGCCAGCAGCTTATGGGGGGCGACGAACACTGAAGCTTTCTTT.

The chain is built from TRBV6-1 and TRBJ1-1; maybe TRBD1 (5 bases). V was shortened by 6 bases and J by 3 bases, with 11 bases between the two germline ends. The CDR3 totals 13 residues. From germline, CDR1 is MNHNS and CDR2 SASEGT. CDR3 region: CASSQDSYTEAFF. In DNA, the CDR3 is TGTGCCAGCAGCCAAGACAGTTACACTGAAGCTTTCTTT.

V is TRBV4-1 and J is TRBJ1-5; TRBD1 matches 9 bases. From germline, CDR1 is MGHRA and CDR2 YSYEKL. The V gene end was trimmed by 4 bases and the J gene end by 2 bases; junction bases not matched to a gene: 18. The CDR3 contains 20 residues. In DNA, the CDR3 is TGCGCCAGCAGCCCTACATACCGGGACAGGGTGGGTTCGGGCAATCAGCCCCAGCATTTT. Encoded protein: CASSPTYRDRVGSGNQPQHF.

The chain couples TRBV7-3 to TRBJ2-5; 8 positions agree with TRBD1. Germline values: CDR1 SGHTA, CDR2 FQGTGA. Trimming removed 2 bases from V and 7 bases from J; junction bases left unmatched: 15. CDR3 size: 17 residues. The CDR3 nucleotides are TGTGCCAGCAGCTTAGGCGGTGTGGACAGGGTCTTAGGGACCCAGTACTTC. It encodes CASSLGGVDRVLGTQYF.

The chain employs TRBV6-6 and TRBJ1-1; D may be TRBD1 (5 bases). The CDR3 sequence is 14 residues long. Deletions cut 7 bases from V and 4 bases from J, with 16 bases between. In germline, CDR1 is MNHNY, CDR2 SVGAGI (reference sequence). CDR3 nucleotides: TGTGCCAGCATCAGGAGAGGGGCAGGCACTGAAGCTTTCTTT. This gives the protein CASIRRGAGTEAFF.

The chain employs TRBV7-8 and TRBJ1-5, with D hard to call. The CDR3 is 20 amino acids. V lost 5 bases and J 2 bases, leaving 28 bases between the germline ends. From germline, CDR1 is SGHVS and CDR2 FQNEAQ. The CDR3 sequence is CASSPRTSAPITPGNQPQHF. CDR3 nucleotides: TGTGCCAGCAGCCCGCGAACCTCGGCACCCATCACGCCTGGCAATCAGCCCCAGCATTTT.

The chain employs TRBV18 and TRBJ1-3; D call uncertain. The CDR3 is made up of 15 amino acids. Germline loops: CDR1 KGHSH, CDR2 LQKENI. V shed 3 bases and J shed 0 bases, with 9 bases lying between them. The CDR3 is CASSPNTRSGNTIYF. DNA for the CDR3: TGTGCCAGCTCACCGAACACCCGCTCTGGAAACACCATATATTTT.

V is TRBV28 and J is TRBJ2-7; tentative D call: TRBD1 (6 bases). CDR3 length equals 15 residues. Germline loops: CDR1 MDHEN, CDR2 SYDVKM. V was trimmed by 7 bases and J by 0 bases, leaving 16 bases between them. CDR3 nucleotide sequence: TGTGCCAGCAAGGGGGACATAAAGAGCTCCTACGAGCAGTACTTC. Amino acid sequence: CASKGDIKSSYEQYF.

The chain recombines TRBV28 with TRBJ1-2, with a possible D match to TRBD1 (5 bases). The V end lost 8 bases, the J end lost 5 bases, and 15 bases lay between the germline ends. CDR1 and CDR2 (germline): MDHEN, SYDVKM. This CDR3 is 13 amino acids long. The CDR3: CASQMGGNYGYTF. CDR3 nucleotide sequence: TGTGCCAGCCAAATGGGGGGAAATTATGGCTACACCTTC.

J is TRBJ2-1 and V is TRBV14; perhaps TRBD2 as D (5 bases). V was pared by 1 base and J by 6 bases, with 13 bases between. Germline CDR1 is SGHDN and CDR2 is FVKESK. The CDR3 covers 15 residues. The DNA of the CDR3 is TGTGCCAGCAGCCAAGTGGGAGTAGGACGCAATGAGCAGTTCTTC. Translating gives CASSQVGVGRNEQFF.

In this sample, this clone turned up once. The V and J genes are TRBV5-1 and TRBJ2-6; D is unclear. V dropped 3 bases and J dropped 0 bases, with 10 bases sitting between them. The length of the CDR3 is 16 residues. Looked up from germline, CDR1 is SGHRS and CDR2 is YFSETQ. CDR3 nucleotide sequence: TGCGCCAGCAGCTCCGTTCGAAACTCTGGGGCCAACGTCCTGACTTTC. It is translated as CASSSVRNSGANVLTF.

The CDR3 bases are TGTGCCAGCAGCTTAGGCGGGAACACTGAAGCTTTCTTT. Protein: CASSLGGNTEAFF. J is TRBJ1-1 and V is TRBV11-3; D gene ambiguous. The CDR3 consists of 13 residues. In germline, CDR1 is SGHNT, CDR2 YENEEA. The V and J ends lost 1 base and 1 base respectively, with 4 bases between them.

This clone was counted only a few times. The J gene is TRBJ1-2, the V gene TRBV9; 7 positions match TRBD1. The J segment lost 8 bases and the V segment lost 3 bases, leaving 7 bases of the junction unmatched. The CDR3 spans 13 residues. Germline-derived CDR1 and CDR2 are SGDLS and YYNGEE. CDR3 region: CASSERQGFGYTF. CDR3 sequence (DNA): TGTGCCAGCAGCGAAAGACAGGGATTCGGCTACACCTTC.

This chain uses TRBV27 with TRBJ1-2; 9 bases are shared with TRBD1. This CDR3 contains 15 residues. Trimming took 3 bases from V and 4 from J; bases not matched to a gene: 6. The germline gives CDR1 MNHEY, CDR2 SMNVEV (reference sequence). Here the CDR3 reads CASSLGQGISYGYTF. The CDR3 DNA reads TGTGCCAGCAGTTTGGGACAGGGAATAAGCTATGGCTACACCTTC.

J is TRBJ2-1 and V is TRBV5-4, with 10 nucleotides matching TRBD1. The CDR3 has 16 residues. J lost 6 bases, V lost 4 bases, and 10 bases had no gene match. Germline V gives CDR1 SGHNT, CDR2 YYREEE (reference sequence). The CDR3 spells CASSPPTGGDSNEQFF. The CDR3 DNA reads TGTGCCAGCAGCCCCCCGACAGGGGGCGACTCCAATGAGCAGTTCTTC. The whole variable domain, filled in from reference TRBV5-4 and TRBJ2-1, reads ETGVTQSPTHLIKTRGQQVTLRCSSQSGHNTVSWYQQALGQGPQFIFQYYREEENGRGNFPPRFSGLQFPNYSSELNVNALELDDSALYLCASSPPTGGDSNEQFFGPGTRLTVL.

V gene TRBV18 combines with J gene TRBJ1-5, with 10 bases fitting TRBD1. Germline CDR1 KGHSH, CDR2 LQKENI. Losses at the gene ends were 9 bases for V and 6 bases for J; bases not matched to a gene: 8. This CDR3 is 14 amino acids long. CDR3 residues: CASSGQGEGQPQHF. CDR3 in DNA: TGTGCCAGTTCCGGACAGGGGGAAGGTCAGCCCCAGCATTTT.

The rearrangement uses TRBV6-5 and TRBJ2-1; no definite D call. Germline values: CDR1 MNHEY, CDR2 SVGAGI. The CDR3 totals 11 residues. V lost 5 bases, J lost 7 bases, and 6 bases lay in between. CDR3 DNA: TGTGCCAGCAGTCGTAATAATGAGCAGTTCTTC. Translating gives CASSRNNEQFF.

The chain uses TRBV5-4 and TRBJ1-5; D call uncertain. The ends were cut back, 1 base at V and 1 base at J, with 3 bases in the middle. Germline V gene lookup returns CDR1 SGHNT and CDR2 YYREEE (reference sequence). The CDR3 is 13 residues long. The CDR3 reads CASSLNSNQPQHF. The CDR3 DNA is TGTGCCAGCAGCTTGAACAGCAATCAGCCCCAGCATTTT.

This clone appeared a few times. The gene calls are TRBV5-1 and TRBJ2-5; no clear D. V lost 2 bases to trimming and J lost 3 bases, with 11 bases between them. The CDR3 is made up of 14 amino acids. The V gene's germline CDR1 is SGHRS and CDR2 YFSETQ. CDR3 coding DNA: TGCGCCAGCAGCTTTACCCGACGGGAAGAGACCCAGTACTTC. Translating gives CASSFTRREETQYF.

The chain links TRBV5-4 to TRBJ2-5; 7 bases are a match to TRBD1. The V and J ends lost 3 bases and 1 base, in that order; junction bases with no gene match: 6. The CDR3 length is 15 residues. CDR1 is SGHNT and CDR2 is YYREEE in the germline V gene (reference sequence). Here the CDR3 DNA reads TGTGCCAGCAGCTCACCCCGGGACAGCCAAGAGACCCAGTACTTC. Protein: CASSSPRDSQETQYF.

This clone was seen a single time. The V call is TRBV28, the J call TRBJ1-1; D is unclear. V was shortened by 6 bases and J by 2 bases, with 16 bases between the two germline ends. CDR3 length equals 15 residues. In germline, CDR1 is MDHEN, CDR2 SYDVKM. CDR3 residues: CASSSLSRLNTEAFF. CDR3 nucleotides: TGTGCCAGCAGCTCCCTTAGCAGATTAAACACTGAAGCTTTCTTT.

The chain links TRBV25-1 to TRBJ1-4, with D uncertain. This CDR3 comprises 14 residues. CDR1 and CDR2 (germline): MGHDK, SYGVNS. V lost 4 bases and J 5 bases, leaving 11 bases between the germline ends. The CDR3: CASSAASVNEKLFF. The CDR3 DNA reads TGTGCCAGCAGTGCGGCCAGCGTCAATGAAAAACTGTTTTTT. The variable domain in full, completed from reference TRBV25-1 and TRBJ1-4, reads EADIYQTPRYLVIGTGKKITLECSQTMGHDKMYWYQQDPGMELHLIHYSYGVNSTEKGDLSSESTVSRIRTEHFPLTLESARPSHTSQYLCASSAASVNEKLFFGSGTQLSVL.